The TCR beta chain described here comes from a study of blood T cell repertoires in COVID-19 (TCRdb year 2020). Concerning the study at large: Collaborator samples came from the United States, Italy and Spain and covered acute and convalescent phases of COVID-19. The material from the prospective study consisted of cDNA or gDNA derived from T cells, B-cell-depleted T cells, or PBMCs. The dataset comprised deeply sampled blood TCRbeta repertoires from subjects exposed to, actively infected with, or recovered from COVID-19. The repertoires were made available in a free public database intended to serve as a resource for research on the immune response to SARS-CoV-2. Samples came from the ongoing ImmuneRACE study (first 160 participants) plus 1,254 subjects from 6 global collaborators. The sample metadata nearly always contained a de-identified subject ID, COVID-19 status, age in years and sex. Where HLA class I and class II types were available, the types were taken from metadata supplied by the sample provider, not from assay-based typing. On the study overall, not on this receptor specifically: Clinical and demographic metadata were provided uncurated, with the amount varying by source and participant.

The immunoSEQ Assay, a bias-controlled multiplex PCR, was used to amplify TCRbeta CDR3 regions from genomic DNA. Processing in the source paper ran as follows. Nucleated cell counts per sample were estimated from amplification of reference gene primers within the assay. To quantify the absolute abundance of each unique TCRbeta CDR3 rearrangement, sequence reads were collapsed and filtered. Productive Simpson clonality was computed per sample as the square root of Simpson's diversity index over productive rearrangements. Sourced from immuneACCESS, this table was stored by TCRdb with only in-frame sequences that have V and J called. A share of the clones is absent; for the studies checked, an unresolved V gene accounts for under half, and the remainder has no known explanation. V and J calls and clone size are copied from that table; D and trimming were computed from the DNA. Counted in this sample were roughly 14,000 clones; roughly 73% of them appeared once. The biggest ten clones account for more than 20% of the sample.

V is reduced by 0 bases and J by 5 bases, leaving a spacing of 11 bases between them. From its cysteine to its phenylalanine, the CDR3 spans 15 amino acids. The CDR3 DNA has 45 bases and is translated from base 1. The germline V gene (reference sequence) specifies LGHDT as CDR1 and YNNKEL as CDR2. Collaborating institutions collected whole blood in K2EDTA tubes following their own protocols. For TCRbeta analysis, collaborators shipped samples as frozen whole blood, isolated PBMCs, or DNA extracted from either of those sample types. This clone was seen a handful of times. Its recognized antigen is unknown. The record has no base qualities; no much larger clone is one base away.

Sequencing was performed on peripheral blood. This TCR was recovered from a boy aged 2 to 9 with active or convalescent COVID-19. In this chain, TRBV3-1 (or the pseudogene TRBV3-2) is recombined with TRBJ2-1, with a weak D call of TRBD1 (5 bases match). The nucleotides are TGTGCCAGCAGCCAAGAATTGCCAGGGAACAATGAGCAGTTCTTC. It encodes CASSQELPGNNEQFF.